This T cell receptor (beta chain) came from a study of shared clonotypes between healthy human individuals. This clone was observed a single time. The table came from immunoSEQ multiplex PCR; TCRdb's copy has only in-frame clones and leaves some out. The data show about 520,000 clones, about 85% seen once. Sequences were obtained from PBMCs. The sequence was collected from a woman aged 40-49 years in good health. Some clones in this sample may be carry-over from other donors' samples.

The CDR3 nucleotides read TGTGCCAGCAGTTTGGGCCTCGGCCGGGGAGGCGGGGTGGAGGGAGAACTGTTTTTT. It specifies CASSLGLGRGGGVEGELFF. The J gene is TRBJ1-4, the V gene TRBV28; D gene ambiguous. Trimming shortened V by 3 bases and J by 12 bases, and 32 bases separated the two germline ends. Germline V gene data show CDR1 as MDHEN and CDR2 as SYDVKM. The CDR3 loop spans 19 amino acids. The complete variable domain, with remaining parts taken from reference TRBV28 and TRBJ1-4, reads DVKVTQSSRYLVKRTGEKVFLECVQDMDHENMFWYRQDPGLGLRLIYFSYDVKMKEKGDIPEGYSVSREKKERFSLILESASTNQTSMYLCASSLGLGRGGGVEGELFFGSGTQLSVL.